These 2 T cell receptor beta chains came from one sample sequenced in a study of Ad26.COV2.S vaccination and SARS-CoV-2 variants. Treatment noted: 15 to 20 received Ad26.COV2.S at low or high dose, single or two shots; about 5 received placebo; per-sample allocation not given. All samples were drawn on day 63, counting from the first vaccine or placebo injection. Sequenced by immunoSEQ multiplex PCR; TCRdb stores in-frame clones only, minus some. The data hold about 350,000 clones, with 65% to 90% observed a single time. Material: peripheral blood, obtained in a trial of Ad26.COV2.S vaccine versus placebo. The source of these receptors is a person aged 18-65 years who received the Ad26.COV2.S COVID-19 vaccine or a placebo.

This chain connects TRBV7-2 to TRBJ2-6; possible D gene TRBD2, 5 bases. The CDR3 extends over 17 amino acids. Trimming left V 1 base short and J 0 bases short, with 10 bases between. The germline V gene encodes CDR1 SGHTA and CDR2 FQGNSA. CDR3 in DNA: TGTGCCAGCAGCTTAGGCGCGGGTAGCTCTGGGGCCAACGTCCTGACTTTC. It yields the protein CASSLGAGSSGANVLTF.

This sequence joins TRBV7-2 and TRBJ2-1, with 8 bases fitting TRBD1. Trimming at V came to 2 bases and at J to 1 base, leaving 4 bases not matched to a gene. The CDR3 is made up of 16 amino acids. Germline V gene data show CDR1 as SGHTA and CDR2 as FQGNSA. CDR3 loop: CASSLQGARSYNEQFF. As DNA, the CDR3 is TGTGCCAGCAGCTTACAGGGGGCAAGGTCCTACAATGAGCAGTTCTTC.